This TCR beta chain originates from a study of CD8 T cells in Susac syndrome. Study results and limitations: Across the total CD8+ repertoires, 15 to 20 Susac-specific public clones were detected, and across the CD8+ TEMRA repertoires, several such clones were detected.

Turning to this clonotype: Its antigen is still unknown.

Germline-derived CDR1 and CDR2 are KGHDR and SFDVKD. The V end lost 9 bases, the J end lost 3 bases, and 8 bases lay between the germline ends. CDR3 length: 13 amino acids. An input of 0.5 to 1 ug of RNA was subjected to reverse transcription using random hexamers. TCRdb independently ran MiXCR on the immunoSEQ multiplex PCR reads; one entry per CDR3 protein. The data contain under 95,000 distinct CDR3 sequences, around 95% of them singletons. Sequencing of TCR beta was performed on blood CD8+ T cells and on blood CD4+ T cells. This receptor was identified in a human donor with Susac syndrome. The sample taken for sequencing was CD8+ T cells from PBMCs. This chain connects TRBV24-1 to TRBJ2-6, with D hard to call. CDR3 sequence: CATGSSGANVLTF. The CDR3 DNA is TGTGCCACCGGAAGTAGTGGGGCCAACGTCCTGACTTTC.